One and the same sample provided the 20 T cell receptor beta chains below, sequenced in a study of control samples from healthy donors and cancer patients (dated by TCRdb to about 2020). The method behind the library was the immunoSEQ multiplex PCR assay. The source is immuneACCESS, and TCRdb retained only in-frame sequences with V and J called. Part of the clones is not carried over; for the studies checked, unresolved V genes explain less than half of this, and the remainder is unexplained. The sample yields fewer than 30,000 clones; 70% to 90% were counted once. 6.5% to 7% of the sample rests with the top ten. Sequencing used PBMCs. Source of these receptors: a woman aged 55-69 years with head and neck cancer.

The V call is TRBV4-2, the J call TRBJ1-4; D ambiguous. V lost 3 bases to trimming and J lost 2 bases, with 13 bases between them. In germline, CDR1 is LGHNA, CDR2 YNFKEQ. The CDR3 has 16 amino acids. This CDR3 reads CASSHSKTRTNEKLFF. As DNA, the CDR3 is TGTGCCAGCAGCCACTCAAAGACGAGGACTAATGAAAAACTGTTTTTT.

The rearrangement joins TRBV14 to TRBJ1-2; TRBD1 aligns across 7 bases. Germline-derived CDR1 and CDR2 are SGHDN and FVKESK. CDR3 length: 14 residues. V was pared by 4 bases and J by 4 bases, with 6 bases of the junction left unmatched. The DNA of the CDR3 is TGTGCCAGCAGCCCAGCGGACAGGAGCTATGGCTACACCTTC. Its protein is CASSPADRSYGYTF.

The J gene is TRBJ2-1, the V gene TRBV7-6, with TRBD2 matching over 15 bases. Trimming at V came to 5 bases and at J to 6 bases, leaving 5 bases not matched to a gene. The CDR3 spans 16 residues. The germline V gene encodes CDR1 SGHVS and CDR2 FNYEAQ. CDR3 region: CASSPPGLAGGNEQFF. In DNA form, the CDR3 reads TGTGCCAGCAGCCCCCCGGGACTAGCGGGAGGCAATGAGCAGTTCTTC.

The V and J genes are TRBV28 and TRBJ1-2, with 10 bases lining up with TRBD1. Germline V gives CDR1 MDHEN, CDR2 SYDVKM. This CDR3 comprises 13 residues. Trimming cost V 6 bases and J 9 bases; bases outside gene matches: 7. CDR3 coding DNA: TGTGCCAGCAGCCGCGGACAGGGGGAAAGCTACACCTTC. Translated, it gives CASSRGQGESYTF.

The rearrangement uses TRBV19 and TRBJ1-6, with D possibly matching TRBD1 (5 bases). Trimming took 3 bases from V and 6 from J, leaving 15 bases between them. Looked up from germline, CDR1 is LNHDA and CDR2 is SQIVND (reference sequence). The CDR3 is 16 amino acids. CDR3 residues: CASSITGGSRNSPLHF. The DNA for the CDR3 is TGTGCCAGTAGTATTACCGGGGGGTCACGTAATTCACCCCTCCACTTT.

This chain connects TRBV5-4 to TRBJ2-3; 8 bases match TRBD1. The J segment lost 3 bases and the V segment lost 2 bases, leaving 5 bases of the junction unmatched. The germline CDR1 and CDR2 sequences are SGHNT and YYREEE (reference sequence). The CDR3 runs 15 residues. Here the CDR3 reads CASSFGQGRTDTQYF. CDR3 in DNA: TGTGCCAGCAGCTTCGGACAGGGTAGAACAGATACGCAGTATTTT.

The rearrangement uses TRBV12-5 and TRBJ1-5; 7 bases are a match to TRBD1. V lost 6 bases and J lost 4; bases outside the gene matches: 6. The CDR3 is 14 amino acids. Germline V gene data show CDR1 as LGHNT and CDR2 as FRNRAP. The CDR3 DNA sequence: TGTGCTAGTGGAGAGCTACAGGGGAATCAGCCCCAGCATTTT. It encodes CASGELQGNQPQHF.

The chain recombines TRBV5-1 with TRBJ2-1; TRBD2 is a possible D gene (7 bases). The CDR3 sequence is 13 residues long. Germline lookup yields CDR1 SGHRS and CDR2 YFSETQ. Trimming took off 4 bases at V and 7 bases at J, with 12 bases between the two ends. This CDR3 is CASSEGGANEQFF. CDR3 coding DNA: TGCGCCAGCAGCGAAGGGGGGGCGAATGAGCAGTTCTTC.

The gene calls are TRBV7-6 and TRBJ2-1; 13 bases fit TRBD2. Losses at the gene ends were 3 bases for V and 10 bases for J; bases not matched to a gene: 12. The V gene's germline CDR1 is SGHVS and CDR2 FNYEAQ. This CDR3 comprises 17 residues. The CDR3 DNA reads TGTGCCAGCAGCTTTTCAGTAACTAGCGGGAGGGTCGGGGAGCAGTTCTTC. Its translation: CASSFSVTSGRVGEQFF.

This sequence joins TRBV12-3 or TRBV12-4 and TRBJ2-7, with D unclear. Deletions cut 2 bases from V and 1 base from J, with 6 bases between. The CDR3 spans 13 residues. The CDR3 DNA sequence: TGTGCCAGCAGTTTAAGGGTTTCCTACGAGCAGTACTTC. It codes for CASSLRVSYEQYF.

The chain is built from TRBV13 and TRBJ2-5, with D possibly being TRBD2 (6 bases). CDR3 length: 13 residues. The V gene's germline CDR1 is PRHDT and CDR2 FYEKMQ (reference sequence). V was clipped by 8 bases and J by 5 bases, with 15 bases between them. The CDR3, as DNA: TGTGCCAGCTCCCTGCGACGGGGGGAGACCCAGTACTTC. This codes for CASSLRRGETQYF. Full variable domain (missing parts from reference TRBV13 and TRBJ2-5): AAGVIQSPRHLIKEKRETATLKCYPIPRHDTVYWYQQGPGQDPQFLISFYEKMQSDKGSIPDRFSAQQFSDYHSELNMSSLELGDSALYFCASSLRRGETQYFGPGTRLLVL.

This chain links TRBV4-2 with TRBJ2-2; no firm D call. The germline V gene has CDR1 LGHNA and CDR2 YNFKEQ. This CDR3 comprises 18 residues. With 0 bases removed from V and 1 base from J, the gap between germline ends came to 15 bases. The CDR3 region has the DNA TGTGCCAGCAGCCAAGAGGAAGGCGCCTGGGTGAACACCGGGGAGCTGTTTTTT. Translation gives CASSQEEGAWVNTGELFF.

This clone was detected only once. The rearrangement links TRBV11-2 to TRBJ2-3; D call uncertain. Germline V lookup: CDR1 SGHAT, CDR2 FQNNGV. With 2 bases removed from V and 5 bases from J, the gap between germline ends came to 8 bases. The CDR3 spans 13 residues. The CDR3 spells CASSLSLGDTQYF. The DNA for the CDR3 is TGTGCCAGCAGCTTAAGTCTTGGAGATACGCAGTATTTT.

The V and J genes are TRBV6-5 and TRBJ1-5; the match to TRBD1 covers 7 bases. Trimming at V came to 6 bases and at J to 0 bases, leaving 5 bases not matched to a gene. The CDR3 consists of 15 residues. Germline values: CDR1 MNHEY, CDR2 SVGAGI. This CDR3 is CASSQTGYSNQPQHF. CDR3 coding DNA: TGTGCCAGCAGCCAGACAGGGTATAGCAATCAGCCCCAGCATTTT.

This clone was counted a single time. This CDR3 reads CASSGAPGLKSKTQYF. The CDR3 bases are TGTGCCAGCAGCGGGGCCCCGGGACTAAAGTCGAAGACCCAGTACTTC. The chain recombines TRBV9 with TRBJ2-5; 7 bases fit TRBD2. With V trimmed by 3 bases and J by 6 bases, 14 bases remained unmatched. The germline CDR1 and CDR2 sequences are SGDLS and YYNGEE. This CDR3 contains 16 residues.

This chain connects TRBV11-2 to TRBJ2-7; D unclear. Germline V gene lookup returns CDR1 SGHAT and CDR2 FQNNGV. Trimming took off 0 bases at V and 0 bases at J, with 9 bases between the two ends. CDR3 size: 15 residues. The CDR3: CASSLDLRYSYEQYF. DNA for the CDR3: TGTGCCAGCAGCTTAGATCTGCGGTACTCCTACGAGCAGTACTTC.

This rearrangement joins TRBV3-1 (or the pseudogene TRBV3-2) to TRBJ2-3; D is undetermined. Trimming cost V 0 bases and J 0 bases, with 7 bases left between them. The CDR3 covers 15 residues. Per the germline V gene, CDR1 is LGHDT and CDR2 is YNNKEL (reference sequence). The CDR3 spells CASSQDGTSTDTQYF. The CDR3 DNA is TGTGCCAGCAGCCAAGACGGAACTAGCACAGATACGCAGTATTTT.

The chain joins TRBV5-6 to TRBJ1-2, with D hard to call. CDR3 length: 14 amino acids. Germline CDR1 SGHDT, CDR2 YYEEEE. Trimming stripped 4 bases from V and 4 bases from J, with 14 bases between. The CDR3 region has the DNA TGTGCCAGCAGCATGACCGGGGTTCCCTATGGCTACACCTTC. It yields the protein CASSMTGVPYGYTF. Together with reference TRBV5-6 and TRBJ1-2, the CDR3 gives the full variable domain: DAGVTQSPTHLIKTRGQQVTLRCSPKSGHDTVSWYQQALGQGPQFIFQYYEEEERQRGNFPDRFSGHQFPNYSSELNVNALLLGDSALYLCASSMTGVPYGYTFGSGTRLTVV.

The V and J genes are TRBV6-2 or TRBV6-3 and TRBJ2-2, with D maybe TRBD2 (5 bases). V was trimmed by 0 bases and J by 0 bases, leaving 11 bases between them. The CDR3 runs 17 residues. The germline gives CDR1 MNHEY, CDR2 SVGEGT. The CDR3 coding sequence is TGTGCCAGCAGTTACTCCCCCCTAGCAACGAACACCGGGGAGCTGTTTTTT. Its translation: CASSYSPLATNTGELFF.

The CDR3 sequence is CASSTTSARETQYF. The CDR3 coding sequence is TGTGCCAGCAGCACTACTAGCGCCCGAGAGACCCAGTACTTC. The chain couples TRBV9 to TRBJ2-5, with 7 nucleotides matching TRBD2. The CDR3 spans 14 residues. CDR1 is SGDLS, CDR2 YYNGEE, per germline. Germline trimming cut 4 bases from V and 4 bases from J; bases unmatched to any gene: 7. Filled out from reference TRBV9 and TRBJ2-5, the complete variable domain reads DSGVTQTPKHLITATGQRVTLRCSPRSGDLSVYWYQQSLDQGLQFLIQYYNGEERAKGNILERFSAQQFPDLHSELNLSSLELGDSALYFCASSTTSARETQYFGPGTRLLVL.